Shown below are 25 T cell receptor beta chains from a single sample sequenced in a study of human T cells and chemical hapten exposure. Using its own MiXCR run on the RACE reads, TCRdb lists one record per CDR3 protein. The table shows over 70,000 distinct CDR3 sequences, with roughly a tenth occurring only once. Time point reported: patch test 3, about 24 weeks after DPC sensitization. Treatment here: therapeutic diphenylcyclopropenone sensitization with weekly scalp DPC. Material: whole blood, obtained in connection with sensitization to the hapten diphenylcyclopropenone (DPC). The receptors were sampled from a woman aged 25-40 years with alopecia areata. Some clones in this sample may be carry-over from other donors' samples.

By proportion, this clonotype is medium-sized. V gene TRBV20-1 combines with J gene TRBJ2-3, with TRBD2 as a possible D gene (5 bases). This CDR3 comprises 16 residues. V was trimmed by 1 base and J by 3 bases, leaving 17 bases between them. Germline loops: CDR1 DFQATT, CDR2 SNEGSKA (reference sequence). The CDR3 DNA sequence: TGCAGTGCTAGAGTCCAGCGGAGAGGGAAGACAGATACGCAGTATTTT. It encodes CSARVQRRGKTDTQYF.

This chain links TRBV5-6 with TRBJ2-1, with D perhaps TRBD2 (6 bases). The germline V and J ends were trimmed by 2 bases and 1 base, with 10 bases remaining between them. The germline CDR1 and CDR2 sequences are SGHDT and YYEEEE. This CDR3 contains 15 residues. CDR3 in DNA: TGTGCCAGCAGCTTATCCGGGAGTTCCTACAATGAGCAGTTCTTC. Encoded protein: CASSLSGSSYNEQFF.

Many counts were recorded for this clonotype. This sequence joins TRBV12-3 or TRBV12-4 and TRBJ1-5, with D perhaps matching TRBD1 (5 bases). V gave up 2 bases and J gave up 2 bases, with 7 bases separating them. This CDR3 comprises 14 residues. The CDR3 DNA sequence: TGTGCCAGCAGTTTACAAGGGGGCAATCAGCCCCAGCATTTT. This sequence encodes CASSLQGGNQPQHF.

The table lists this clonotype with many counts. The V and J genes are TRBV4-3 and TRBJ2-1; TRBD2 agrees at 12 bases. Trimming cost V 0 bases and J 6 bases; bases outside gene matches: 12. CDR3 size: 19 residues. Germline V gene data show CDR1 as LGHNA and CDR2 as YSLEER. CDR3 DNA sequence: TGCGCCAGCAGCCAAGATTCGGCTAGCGGGAGGGCCCCGGTCAATGAGCAGTTCTTC. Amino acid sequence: CASSQDSASGRAPVNEQFF.

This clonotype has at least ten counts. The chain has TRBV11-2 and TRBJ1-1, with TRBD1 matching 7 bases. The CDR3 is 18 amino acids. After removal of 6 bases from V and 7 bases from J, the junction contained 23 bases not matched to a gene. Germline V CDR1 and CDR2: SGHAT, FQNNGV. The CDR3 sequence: CASRTRGGDRLLFSEAFF. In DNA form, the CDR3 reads TGTGCCAGCAGGACCCGAGGGGGCGACCGCCTACTTTTTAGTGAAGCTTTCTTT.

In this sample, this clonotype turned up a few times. The chain's CDR3 is CASSDQGLKTGELFF. DNA of the CDR3: TGCGCCAGCAGTGACCAGGGACTAAAAACCGGGGAGCTGTTTTTT. The chain recombines TRBV10-2 with TRBJ2-2, with TRBD2 matching 7 bases. CDR3 length: 15 amino acids. V gave up 3 bases and J gave up 5 bases; unmatched junction bases: 6. In germline, CDR1 is WSHSY, CDR2 SAAADI.

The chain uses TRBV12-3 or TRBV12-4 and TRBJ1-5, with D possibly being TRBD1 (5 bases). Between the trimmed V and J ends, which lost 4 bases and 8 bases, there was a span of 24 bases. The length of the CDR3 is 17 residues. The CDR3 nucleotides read TGTGCCAGCAGTTCAAAGCTGGGGCGACAGTCGTATGAGCCCCAGCATTTT. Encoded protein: CASSSKLGRQSYEPQHF.

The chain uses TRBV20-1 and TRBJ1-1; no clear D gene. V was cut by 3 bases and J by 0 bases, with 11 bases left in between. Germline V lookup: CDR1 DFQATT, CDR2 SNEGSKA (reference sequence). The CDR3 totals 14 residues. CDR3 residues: CSASRTGLNTEAFF. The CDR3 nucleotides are TGCAGTGCTAGCCGTACGGGGTTGAACACTGAAGCTTTCTTT.

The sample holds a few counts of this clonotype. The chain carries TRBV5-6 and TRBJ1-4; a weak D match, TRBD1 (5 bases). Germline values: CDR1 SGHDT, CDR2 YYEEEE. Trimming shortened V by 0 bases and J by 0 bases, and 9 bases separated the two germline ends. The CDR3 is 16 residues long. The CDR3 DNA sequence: TGTGCCAGCAGCTTGGTGACAGCGGCAACTAATGAAAAACTGTTTTTT. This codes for CASSLVTAATNEKLFF.

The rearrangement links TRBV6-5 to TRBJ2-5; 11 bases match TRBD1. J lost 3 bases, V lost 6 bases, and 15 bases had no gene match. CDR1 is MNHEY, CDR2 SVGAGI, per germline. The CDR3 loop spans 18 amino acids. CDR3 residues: CASRPILDRGPPKETQYF. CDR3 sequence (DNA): TGTGCCAGCAGGCCCATTCTGGACAGGGGGCCCCCGAAAGAGACCCAGTACTTC.

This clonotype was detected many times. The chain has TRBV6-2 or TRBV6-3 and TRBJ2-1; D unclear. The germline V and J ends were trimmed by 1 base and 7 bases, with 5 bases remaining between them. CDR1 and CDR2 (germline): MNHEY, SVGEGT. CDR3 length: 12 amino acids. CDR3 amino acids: CASSYFENEQFF. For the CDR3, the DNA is TGTGCCAGCAGTTACTTTGAGAATGAGCAGTTCTTC.

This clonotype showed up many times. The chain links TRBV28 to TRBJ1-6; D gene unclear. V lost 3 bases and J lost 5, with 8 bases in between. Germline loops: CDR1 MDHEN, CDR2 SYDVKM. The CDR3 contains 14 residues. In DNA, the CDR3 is TGTGCCAGCAGTTTCCGGCAGCATAATTCACCCCTCCACTTT. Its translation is CASSFRQHNSPLHF. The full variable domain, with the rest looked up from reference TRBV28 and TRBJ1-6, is DVKVTQSSRYLVKRTGEKVFLECVQDMDHENMFWYRQDPGLGLRLIYFSYDVKMKEKGDIPEGYSVSREKKERFSLILESASTNQTSMYLCASSFRQHNSPLHFGNGTRLTVT.

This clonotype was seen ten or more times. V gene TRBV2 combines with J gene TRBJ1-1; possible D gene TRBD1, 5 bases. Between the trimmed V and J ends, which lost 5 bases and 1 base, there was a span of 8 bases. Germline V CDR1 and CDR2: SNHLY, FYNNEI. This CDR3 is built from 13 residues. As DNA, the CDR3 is TGTGCCAGCAGTCCGACAGAGAACACTGAAGCTTTCTTT. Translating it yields CASSPTENTEAFF.

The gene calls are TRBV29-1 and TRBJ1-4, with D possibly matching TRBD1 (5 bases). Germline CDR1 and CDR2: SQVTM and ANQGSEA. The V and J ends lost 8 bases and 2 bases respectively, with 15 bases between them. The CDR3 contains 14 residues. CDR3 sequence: CSPPRGRTNEKLFF. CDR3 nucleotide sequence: TGCAGCCCGCCGCGGGGGAGGACTAATGAAAAACTGTTTTTT.

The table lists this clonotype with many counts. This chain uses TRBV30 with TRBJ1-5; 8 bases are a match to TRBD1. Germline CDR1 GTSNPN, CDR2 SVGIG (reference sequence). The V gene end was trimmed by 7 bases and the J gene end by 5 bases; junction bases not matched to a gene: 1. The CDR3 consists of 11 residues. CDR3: CASGGDQPQHF. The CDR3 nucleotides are TGTGCCTCAGGGGGCGATCAGCCCCAGCATTTT.

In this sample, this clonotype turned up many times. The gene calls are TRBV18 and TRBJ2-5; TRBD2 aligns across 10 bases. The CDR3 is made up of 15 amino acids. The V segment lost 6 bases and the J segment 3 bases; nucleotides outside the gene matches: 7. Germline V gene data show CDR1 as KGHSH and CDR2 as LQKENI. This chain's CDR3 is CASSRGLAEKETQYF. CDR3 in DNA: TGTGCCAGCTCCCGCGGACTAGCGGAGAAAGAGACCCAGTACTTC.

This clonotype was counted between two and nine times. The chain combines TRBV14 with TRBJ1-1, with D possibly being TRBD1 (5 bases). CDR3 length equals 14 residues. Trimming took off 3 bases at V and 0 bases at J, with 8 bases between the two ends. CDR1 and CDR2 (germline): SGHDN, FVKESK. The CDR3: CASSQTGVNTEAFF. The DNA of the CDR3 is TGTGCCAGCAGCCAGACGGGGGTGAACACTGAAGCTTTCTTT.

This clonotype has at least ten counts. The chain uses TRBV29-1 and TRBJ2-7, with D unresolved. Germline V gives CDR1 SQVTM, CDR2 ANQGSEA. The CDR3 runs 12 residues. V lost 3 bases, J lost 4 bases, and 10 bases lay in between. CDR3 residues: CSVETKDYEQYF. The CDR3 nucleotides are TGCAGCGTTGAGACGAAGGATTACGAGCAGTACTTC.

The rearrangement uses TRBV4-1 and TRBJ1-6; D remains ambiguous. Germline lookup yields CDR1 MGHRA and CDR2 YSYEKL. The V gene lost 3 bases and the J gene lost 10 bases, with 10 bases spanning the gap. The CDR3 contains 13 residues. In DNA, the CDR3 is TGCGCCAGCAGCCAGGCGGAGAAGTCACCCCTCCACTTT. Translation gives CASSQAEKSPLHF.

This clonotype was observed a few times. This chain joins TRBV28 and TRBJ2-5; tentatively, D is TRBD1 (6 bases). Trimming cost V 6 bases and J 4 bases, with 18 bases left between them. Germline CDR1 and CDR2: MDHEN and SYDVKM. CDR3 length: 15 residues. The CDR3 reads CASSPPGQVSETQYF. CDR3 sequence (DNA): TGTGCCAGCAGCCCCCCGGGACAAGTATCAGAGACCCAGTACTTC.

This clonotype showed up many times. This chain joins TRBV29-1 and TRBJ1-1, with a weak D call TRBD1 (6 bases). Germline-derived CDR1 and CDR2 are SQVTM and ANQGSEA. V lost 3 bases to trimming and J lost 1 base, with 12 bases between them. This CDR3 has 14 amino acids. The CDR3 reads CSVDRLGGNTEAFF. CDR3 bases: TGCAGCGTTGACAGGTTAGGGGGGAACACTGAAGCTTTCTTT.

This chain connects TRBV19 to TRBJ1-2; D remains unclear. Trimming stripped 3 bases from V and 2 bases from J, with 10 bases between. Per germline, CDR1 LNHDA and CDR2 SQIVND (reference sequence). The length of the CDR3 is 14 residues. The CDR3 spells CASSIKSGNYGYTF. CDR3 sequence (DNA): TGTGCCAGTAGTATTAAGTCCGGGAACTATGGCTACACCTTC.

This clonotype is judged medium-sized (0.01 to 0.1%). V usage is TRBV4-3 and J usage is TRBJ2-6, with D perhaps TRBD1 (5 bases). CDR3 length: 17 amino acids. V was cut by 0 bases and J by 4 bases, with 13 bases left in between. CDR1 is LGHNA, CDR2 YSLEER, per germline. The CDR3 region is CASSQDIQGGGANVLTF. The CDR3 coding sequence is TGCGCCAGCAGCCAAGATATTCAGGGTGGCGGGGCCAACGTCCTGACTTTC.

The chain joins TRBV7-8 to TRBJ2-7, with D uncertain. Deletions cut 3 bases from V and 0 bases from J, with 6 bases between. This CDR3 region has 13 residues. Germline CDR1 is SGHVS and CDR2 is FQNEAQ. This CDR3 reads CASSLDGSYEQYF. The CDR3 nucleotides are TGTGCCAGCAGCTTGGACGGCTCCTACGAGCAGTACTTC.

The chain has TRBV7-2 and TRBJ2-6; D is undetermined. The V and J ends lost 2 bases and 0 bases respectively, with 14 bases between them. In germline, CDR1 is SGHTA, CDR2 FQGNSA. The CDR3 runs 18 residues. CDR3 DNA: TGTGCCAGCAGCTTACGGTTTAGTTACGGCTCTGGGGCCAACGTCCTGACTTTC. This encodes CASSLRFSYGSGANVLTF.